Given below is one TCR beta chain in context. Antigen: not known. PCR primers comprised 60 Vbeta and 13 Jbeta primers. Profiled with immunoSEQ multiplex PCR; TCRdb holds only in-frame clones, not every one. The table shows 150,000 to 160,000 clones, with approximately 74% occurring only once. These data come from a study of cytomegalovirus exposure and HLA in healthy donors. Whole-study results and caveats: Altogether, 150 or so TCR beta chains were recorded as cytomegalovirus-associated.

V lost 5 bases to trimming and J lost 6 bases, with 8 bases between them. In germline, CDR1 is SGHDN, CDR2 FVKESK. This CDR3 is built from 13 residues. The chain links TRBV14 to TRBJ1-6, with D unresolved. The sample consisted of PBMCs. This clonotype was sampled from a man under 40 in good health and CMV-seronegative. The CDR3 nucleotides read TGTGCCAGCAGCATTCTCCTTAATTCACCCCTCCACTTT. Amino acid sequence: CASSILLNSPLHF.